The clone carrying this TCR delta chain was seen a few times. Its antigen is not identified. The template was reverse-transcribed extracted RNA. Multiplex PCR used pooled V-gene forward primers and a constant-region reverse primer to amplify CDR3s. TCRdb reprocessed the multiplex PCR reads through CATT. This sample has 45,000 to 60,000 delta-chain clones; approximately 15% occur once, and the top ten carry roughly 0.37%. The record originates from a study of Vδ1+ human thymocytes. The study, taken as a whole, reports: Thymic delta-chain repertoires held roughly 18% Vdelta2 sequences and few Vdelta3, despite high sort purity. Highly polyclonal TRG and TRD repertoires with Gaussian CDR3 length distributions appeared in thymus. Donors shared many TRG clonotypes but few TRD clonotypes.

The sorted cells were CD3+ Vdelta1+ Vdelta2- thymocytes from alphabeta-depleted thymus. Per germline, CDR1 TSWWSYY and CDR2 QGS. This CDR3 comprises 19 residues. Trimming cost V 1 base and J 2 bases, with 23 bases left between them. The sample consisted of Vdelta1+ gamma-delta thymocytes from the thymus. This sample's subset: FACS-sorted CD3+ TCRalphabeta- TCRVdelta1+ TCRVdelta2- thymocytes. This receptor was taken from a girl under three years old who had congenital heart surgery. The gene calls are TRDV1 and TRDJ1, with a possible D match to TRDD2 (5 bases). The CDR3 DNA follows: TGTGCTCTTGGGGAACCCGAATTCCTCCTTGCTGGCGTAACCGATAAACTCATCTTT. This gives the protein CALGEPEFLLAGVTDKLIF.